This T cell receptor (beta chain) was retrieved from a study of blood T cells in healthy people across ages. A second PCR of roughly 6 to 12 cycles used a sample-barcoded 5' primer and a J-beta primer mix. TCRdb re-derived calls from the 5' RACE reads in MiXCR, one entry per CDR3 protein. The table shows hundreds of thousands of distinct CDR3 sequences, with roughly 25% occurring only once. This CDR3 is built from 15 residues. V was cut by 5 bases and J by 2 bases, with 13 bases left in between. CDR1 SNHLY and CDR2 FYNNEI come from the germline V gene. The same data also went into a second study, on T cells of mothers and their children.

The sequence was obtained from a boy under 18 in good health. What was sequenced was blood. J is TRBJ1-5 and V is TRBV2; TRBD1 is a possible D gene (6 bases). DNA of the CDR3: TGTGCCAGCAGTTGGAACAGGGATGGCAATCAGCCCCAGCATTTT. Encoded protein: CASSWNRDGNQPQHF. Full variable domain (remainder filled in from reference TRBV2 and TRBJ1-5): EPEVTQTPSHQVTQMGQEVILRCVPISNHLYFYWYRQILGQKVEFLVSFYNNEISEKSEIFDDQFSVERPDGSNFTLKIRSTKLEDSAMYFCASSWNRDGNQPQHFGDGTRLSIL.